This T cell receptor beta chain is drawn from a study of radiotherapy plus CTLA-4 blockade in lung cancer. Sequencing used immunoSEQ multiplex PCR; TCRdb keeps in-frame clones, though not all of them. The sample includes some 33,000 clones, roughly three quarters of them seen just once. V was pared by 2 bases and J by 6 bases, with 11 bases between. Germline values: CDR1 LNHDA, CDR2 SQIVND (reference sequence). There are 14 residues in the CDR3. This specimen consisted of peripheral blood, obtained from a patient treated with radiotherapy plus ipilimumab. The clonotype was recovered from a human donor with non-small cell lung cancer whose response to radiotherapy plus ipilimumab could not be evaluated. The genes are TRBV19 and TRBJ2-1; no firm D call. The CDR3 here is CASSIQVYSNEQFF. CDR3 DNA sequence: TGTGCCAGTAGTATACAGGTTTACTCCAATGAGCAGTTCTTC.